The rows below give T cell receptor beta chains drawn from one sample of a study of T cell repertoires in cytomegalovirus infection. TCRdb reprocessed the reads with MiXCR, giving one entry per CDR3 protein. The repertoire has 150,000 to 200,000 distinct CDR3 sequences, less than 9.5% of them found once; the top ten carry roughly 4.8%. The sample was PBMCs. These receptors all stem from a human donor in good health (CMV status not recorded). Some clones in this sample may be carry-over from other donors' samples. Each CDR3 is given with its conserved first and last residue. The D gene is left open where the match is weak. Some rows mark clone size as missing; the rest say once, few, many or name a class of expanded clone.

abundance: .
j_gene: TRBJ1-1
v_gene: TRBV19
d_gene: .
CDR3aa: CASSIDETNTEAFF
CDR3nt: TGTGCCAGTAGTATAGATGAAACGAACACTGAAGCTTTCTTT

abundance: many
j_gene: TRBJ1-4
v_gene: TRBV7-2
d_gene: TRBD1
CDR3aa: CASSTGQGFTNEKLFF
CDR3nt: TGTGCCAGCAGCACCGGACAGGGGTTCACTAATGAAAAACTGTTTTTT

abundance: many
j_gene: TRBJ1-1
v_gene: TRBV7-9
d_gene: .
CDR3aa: CASSLQVLNTEAFF
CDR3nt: TGTGCCAGCAGCTTACAGGTCTTAAACACTGAAGCTTTCTTT

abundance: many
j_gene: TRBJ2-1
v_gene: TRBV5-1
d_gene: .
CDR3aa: CASTIGYTNEQFF
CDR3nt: TGCGCCAGCACTATCGGGTATACCAATGAGCAGTTCTTC

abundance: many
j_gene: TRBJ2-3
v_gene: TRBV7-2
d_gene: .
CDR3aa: CASSWGTDTQYF
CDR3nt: TGTGCCAGCAGCTGGGGCACAGATACGCAGTATTTT

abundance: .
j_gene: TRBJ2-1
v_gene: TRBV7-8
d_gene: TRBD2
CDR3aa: CASSFGTRTYNEQFF
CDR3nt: TGTGCCAGCAGCTTCGGGACTAGGACCTACAATGAGCAGTTCTTC

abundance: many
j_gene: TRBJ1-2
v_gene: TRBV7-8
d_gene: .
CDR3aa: CASSLARVQGYGYTF
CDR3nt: TGTGCCAGCAGCTTAGCTCGCGTTCAGGGCTATGGCTACACCTTC

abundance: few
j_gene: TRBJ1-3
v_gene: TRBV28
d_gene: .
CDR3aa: CASSPRTVLSGNTIYF
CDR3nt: TGTGCCAGCAGTCCCCGGACCGTTCTCTCTGGAAACACCATATATTTT

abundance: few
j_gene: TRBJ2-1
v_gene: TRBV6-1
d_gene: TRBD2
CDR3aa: CASTLAGGNNEQFF
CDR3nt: TGTGCCAGCACACTAGCGGGAGGAAACAATGAGCAGTTCTTC

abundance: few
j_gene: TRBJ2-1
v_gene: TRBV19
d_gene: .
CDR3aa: CASSSGTRGYNEQFF
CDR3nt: TGTGCCAGTAGTTCCGGGACACGGGGTTACAATGAGCAGTTCTTC

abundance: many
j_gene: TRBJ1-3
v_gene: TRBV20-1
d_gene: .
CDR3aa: CSARDAVHTIYF
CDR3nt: TGCAGTGCTAGAGATGCCGTCCACACCATATATTTT

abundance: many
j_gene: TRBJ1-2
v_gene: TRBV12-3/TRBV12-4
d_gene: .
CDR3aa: CASSLGASGGYTF
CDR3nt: TGTGCCAGCAGTTTGGGGGCGTCAGGTGGCTACACCTTC

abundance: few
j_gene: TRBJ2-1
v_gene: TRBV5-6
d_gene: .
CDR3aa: CASSLFGVAYNEQFF
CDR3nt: TGTGCCAGCAGCTTGTTCGGGGTAGCGTACAATGAGCAGTTCTTC

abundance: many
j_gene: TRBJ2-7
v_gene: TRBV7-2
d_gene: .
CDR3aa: CASSFGGGKTYEQYF
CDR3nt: TGTGCCAGCAGCTTCGGGGGCGGAAAGACCTACGAGCAGTACTTC

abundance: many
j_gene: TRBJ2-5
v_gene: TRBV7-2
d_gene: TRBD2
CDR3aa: CASSPGTSGGARQETQYF
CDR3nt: TGTGCCAGCAGCCCCGGGACTAGCGGGGGGGCGCGGCAAGAGACCCAGTACTTC

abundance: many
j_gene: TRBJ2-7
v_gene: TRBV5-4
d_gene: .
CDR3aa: CASSTGLIDEQYF
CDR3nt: TGTGCCAGCAGCACGGGACTTATCGACGAGCAGTACTTC

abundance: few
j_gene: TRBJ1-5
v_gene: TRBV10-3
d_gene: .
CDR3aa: CAISALPTGGPSSDQPQHF
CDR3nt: TGTGCCATCAGTGCTCTTCCCACCGGGGGCCCTAGCTCCGATCAGCCCCAGCATTTT

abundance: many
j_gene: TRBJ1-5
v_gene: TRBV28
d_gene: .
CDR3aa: CASSFRGAGSNQPQHF
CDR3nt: TGTGCCAGCAGTTTTAGGGGGGCAGGAAGCAATCAGCCCCAGCATTTT

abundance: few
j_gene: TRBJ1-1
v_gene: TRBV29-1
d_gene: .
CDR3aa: CSVERGYTEAFF
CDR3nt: TGCAGCGTTGAGAGGGGGTACACTGAAGCTTTCTTT

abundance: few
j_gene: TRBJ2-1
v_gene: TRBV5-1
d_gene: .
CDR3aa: CASSPSDMSSYNEQFF
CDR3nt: TGCGCCAGCAGCCCCTCGGATATGAGCTCCTACAATGAGCAGTTCTTC

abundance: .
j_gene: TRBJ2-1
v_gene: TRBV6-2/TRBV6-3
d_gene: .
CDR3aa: CASSYLTGTYNEQFF
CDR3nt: TGTGCCAGCAGTTACCTGACAGGAACCTACAATGAGCAGTTCTTC

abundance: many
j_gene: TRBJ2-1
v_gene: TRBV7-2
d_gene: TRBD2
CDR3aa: CASSFGLAGVDEQFF
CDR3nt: TGTGCCAGCAGCTTTGGACTAGCGGGAGTTGATGAGCAGTTCTTC

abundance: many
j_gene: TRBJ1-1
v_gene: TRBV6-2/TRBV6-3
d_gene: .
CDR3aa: CASNFLPQNTEAFF
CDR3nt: TGTGCCAGCAACTTCCTCCCCCAGAACACTGAAGCTTTCTTT

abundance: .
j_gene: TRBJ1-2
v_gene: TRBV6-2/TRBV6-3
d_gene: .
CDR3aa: CASNFGVLPNYGYTF
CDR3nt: TGTGCCAGCAACTTCGGGGTTCTCCCTAACTATGGCTACACCTTC

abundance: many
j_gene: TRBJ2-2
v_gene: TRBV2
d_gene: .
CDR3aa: CASSSLATGELFF
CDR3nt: TGTGCCAGCAGTTCCCTAGCCACCGGGGAGCTGTTTTTT

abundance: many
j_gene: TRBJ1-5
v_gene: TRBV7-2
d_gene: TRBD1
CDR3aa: CASSPDRGSNQPQHF
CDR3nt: TGTGCCAGCAGCCCGGACAGGGGTAGCAATCAGCCCCAGCATTTT

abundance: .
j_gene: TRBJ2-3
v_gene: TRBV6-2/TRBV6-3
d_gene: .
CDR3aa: CASSYGGFTDTQYF
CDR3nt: TGTGCCAGCAGTTACGGGGGCTTCACAGATACGCAGTATTTT

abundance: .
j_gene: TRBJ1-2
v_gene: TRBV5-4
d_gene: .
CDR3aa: CASSSPDRDYGYTF
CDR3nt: TGTGCCAGCAGCTCACCGGACAGAGACTATGGCTACACCTTC

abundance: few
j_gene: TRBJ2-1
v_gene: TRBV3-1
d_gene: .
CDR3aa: CASSRGNNEQFF
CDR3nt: TGTGCCAGCAGCCGGGGCAACAATGAGCAGTTCTTC

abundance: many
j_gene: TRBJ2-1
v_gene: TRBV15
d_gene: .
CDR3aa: CATSRASSYNEQFF
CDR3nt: TGTGCCACCAGCAGAGCCAGTTCCTACAATGAGCAGTTCTTC

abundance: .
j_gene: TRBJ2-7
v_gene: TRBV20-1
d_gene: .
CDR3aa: CSARPSKRDEQYF
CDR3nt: TGCAGTGCTAGACCTAGCAAAAGGGACGAGCAGTACTTC

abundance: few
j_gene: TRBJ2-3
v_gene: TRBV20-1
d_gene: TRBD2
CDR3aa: CSARDRSGTVDTQYF
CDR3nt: TGCAGTGCTAGAGATCGAAGCGGGACTGTGGATACGCAGTATTTT

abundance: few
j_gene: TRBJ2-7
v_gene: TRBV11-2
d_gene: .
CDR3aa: CASSFNSGSYEQYF
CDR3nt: TGTGCCAGCAGCTTTAATAGCGGCTCCTACGAGCAGTACTTC

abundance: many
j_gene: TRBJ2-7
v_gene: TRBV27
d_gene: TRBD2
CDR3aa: CASSSSPDRLAGFPYEQYF
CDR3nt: TGTGCCAGCAGTTCGTCGCCAGACAGACTAGCGGGGTTCCCATACGAGCAGTACTTC

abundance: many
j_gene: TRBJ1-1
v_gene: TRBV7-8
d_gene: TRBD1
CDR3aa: CASSLGTGLNTEAFF
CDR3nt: TGTGCCAGCAGCTTAGGGACAGGATTGAACACTGAAGCTTTCTTT